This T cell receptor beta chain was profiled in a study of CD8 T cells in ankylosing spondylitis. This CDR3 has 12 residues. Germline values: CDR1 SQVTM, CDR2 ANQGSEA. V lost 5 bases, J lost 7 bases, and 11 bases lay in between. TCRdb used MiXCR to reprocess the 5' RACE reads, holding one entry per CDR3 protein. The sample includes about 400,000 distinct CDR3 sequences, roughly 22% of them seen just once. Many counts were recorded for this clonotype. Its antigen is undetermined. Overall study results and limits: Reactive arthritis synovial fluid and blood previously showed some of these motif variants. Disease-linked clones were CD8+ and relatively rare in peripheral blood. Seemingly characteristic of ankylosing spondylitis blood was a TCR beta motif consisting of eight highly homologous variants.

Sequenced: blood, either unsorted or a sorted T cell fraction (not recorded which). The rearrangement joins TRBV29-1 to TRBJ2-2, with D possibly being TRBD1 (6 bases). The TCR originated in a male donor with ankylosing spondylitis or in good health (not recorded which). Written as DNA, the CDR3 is TGCAGCGTTCAGGGGCTGGGCGGGGAGCTGTTTTTT. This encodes CSVQGLGGELFF.